Below, one T cell receptor (beta chain) is given with its context. The data stem from a study of T cell changes during pregnancy in multiple sclerosis. Produced via immunoSEQ multiplex PCR; TCRdb's table is partial and in-frame only. The table lists about 57,000 clones, about 85% of them singletons. J gave up 6 bases and V 0 bases, and 7 bases lay outside the gene matches. Germline V lookup: CDR1 MRHNA, CDR2 SNTAGT. There are 16 residues in the CDR3. The receptor's source is a female donor with multiple sclerosis, enrolled in a pregnancy study. Sequencing was performed on CD4+ T cells from peripheral blood mononuclear cells, taken in the third trimester of pregnancy. The chain uses TRBV6-4 and TRBJ2-1; 8 positions agree with TRBD2. CDR3 loop: CASSDSGGGKLNEQFF. DNA of the CDR3: TGTGCCAGCAGTGACTCTGGCGGGGGGAAACTCAATGAGCAGTTCTTC.